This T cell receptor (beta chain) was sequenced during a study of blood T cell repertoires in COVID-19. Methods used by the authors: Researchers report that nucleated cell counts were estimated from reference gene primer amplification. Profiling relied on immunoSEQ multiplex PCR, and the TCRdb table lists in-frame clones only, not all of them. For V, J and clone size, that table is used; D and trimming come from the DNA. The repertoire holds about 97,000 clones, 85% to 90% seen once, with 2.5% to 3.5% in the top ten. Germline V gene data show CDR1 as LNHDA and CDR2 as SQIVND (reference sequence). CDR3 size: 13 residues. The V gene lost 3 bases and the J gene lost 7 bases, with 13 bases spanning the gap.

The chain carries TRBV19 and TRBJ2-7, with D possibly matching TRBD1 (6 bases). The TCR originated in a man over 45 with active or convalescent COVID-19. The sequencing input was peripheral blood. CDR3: CASSIGRTAEQYF. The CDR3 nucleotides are TGTGCCAGTAGTATCGGGCGGACAGCTGAGCAGTACTTC.